Below are 29 T cell receptor beta chains sequenced from a single sample in a study of cytomegalovirus exposure and HLA in healthy donors. Primers: 60 Vbeta forward and 13 Jbeta reverse. Sequenced by immunoSEQ multiplex PCR; TCRdb stores in-frame clones only, minus some. The sample carries around 150,000 clones, roughly 79% recorded once. The source material was PBMCs. The receptors derive from a man younger than 40 in good health and CMV-seropositive.

The sample holds one count of this clone. The chain has TRBV19 and TRBJ2-1, with 7 bases that match TRBD2. This CDR3 is built from 15 residues. Germline CDR1 LNHDA, CDR2 SQIVND (reference sequence). The J segment lost 3 bases and the V segment lost 3 bases, leaving 5 bases of the junction unmatched. CDR3 DNA: TGTGCCAGTAGTATCCTTGGGGGGGTCTACAATGAGCAGTTCTTC. The encoded protein is CASSILGGVYNEQFF.

The rearrangement joins TRBV18 to TRBJ1-1; D not resolved. Germline values: CDR1 KGHSH, CDR2 LQKENI. The length of the CDR3 is 16 residues. Trimming left V 6 bases short and J 3 bases short, with 20 bases between. The CDR3 reads CASSPRTLGADTEAFF. The CDR3 DNA reads as TGTGCCAGCTCGCCTAGGACTCTTGGAGCGGACACTGAAGCTTTCTTT.

The V gene is TRBV28, the J gene TRBJ1-3; a possible D gene is TRBD1 (5 bases). The germline CDR1 and CDR2 sequences are MDHEN and SYDVKM. V was pared by 8 bases and J by 4 bases, with 15 bases between. The CDR3 is made up of 14 amino acids. CDR3 loop: CASGLQGAGNTIYF. The CDR3 DNA reads TGTGCCAGCGGATTGCAGGGTGCGGGAAACACCATATATTTT.

The chain has TRBV7-2 and TRBJ2-5; 8 nucleotides agree with TRBD2. The J call may be mistaken, given a closer DNA end match to TRBJ2-7. The CDR3 runs 14 residues. The germline V gene encodes CDR1 SGHTA and CDR2 FQGNSA. The CDR3 coding sequence is TGTGCCAGCAGCTTATCAGCGGGAGAACGCGAGCAGTACTTC. As protein: CASSLSAGEREQYF.

V gene TRBV7-9 combines with J gene TRBJ2-1, with D tentatively TRBD2 (5 bases). The CDR3 is 15 amino acids. Trimming took 5 bases from V and 4 from J, leaving 15 bases between them. Germline V gene lookup returns CDR1 SEHNR and CDR2 FQNEAQ (reference sequence). The CDR3 nucleotides read TGTGCCAGCAGCCGGACTCAGGACCTGTACAATGAGCAGTTCTTC. Translating gives CASSRTQDLYNEQFF.

The J gene is TRBJ2-1, the V gene TRBV19, with D perhaps TRBD1 (6 bases). Trimming left V 3 bases short and J 7 bases short, with 7 bases between. The CDR3 loop spans 12 amino acids. CDR1 is LNHDA and CDR2 is SQIVND in the germline V gene (reference sequence). The CDR3 DNA sequence: TGTGCCAGTAGTATTCAGGGGAATGAGCAGTTCTTC. Translating gives CASSIQGNEQFF.

This chain links TRBV19 with TRBJ2-1; 16 nucleotides line up with TRBD2. Germline V lookup: CDR1 LNHDA, CDR2 SQIVND (reference sequence). The CDR3 extends over 17 amino acids. The ends lost 3 bases at V and 8 bases at J; junction bases unmatched: 7. The CDR3 is CASSIPTGLAGGHEQFF. The CDR3 DNA follows: TGTGCCAGTAGTATTCCGACGGGACTAGCGGGAGGGCATGAGCAGTTCTTC.

The chain is built from TRBV28 and TRBJ1-4; 10 positions match TRBD1. The CDR3 contains 14 residues. V was clipped by 3 bases and J by 10 bases; unmatched bases: 5. Germline-derived CDR1 and CDR2 are MDHEN and SYDVKM. The chain's CDR3 is CASSLGQGMGKLFF. In nucleotides, the CDR3 is TGTGCCAGCAGTTTGGGACAGGGGATGGGAAAACTGTTTTTT.

This sequence joins TRBV5-1 and TRBJ2-5; TRBD1 matches 8 bases. Germline assignment: CDR1 SGHRS and CDR2 YFSETQ. V dropped 4 bases and J dropped 5; count of bases not matched to a gene: 7. The CDR3 covers 14 residues. CDR3 bases: TGCGCCAGCAGCCTCGACAGGGGCCGGGAGACCCAGTACTTC. Translating it yields CASSLDRGRETQYF. The full variable domain, completed using reference TRBV5-1 and TRBJ2-5, is KAGVTQTPRYLIKTRGQQVTLSCSPISGHRSVSWYQQTPGQGLQFLFEYFSETQRNKGNFPGRFSGRQFSNSRSEMNVSTLELGDSALYLCASSLDRGRETQYFGPGTRLLVL.

This clone was found a few times. The rearrangement links TRBV27 to TRBJ1-5; a possible D gene is TRBD1 (6 bases). This CDR3 has 15 residues. Trimming removed 4 bases at V and 6 bases at J, with 16 bases between. CDR1 and CDR2 from the germline V gene are MNHEY and SMNVEV (reference sequence). Written as DNA, the CDR3 is TGTGCCAGCAGTTCCCGCCGGGACAATCCTCAGCCCCAGCATTTT. It is translated as CASSSRRDNPQPQHF.

V and J are TRBV30 and TRBJ2-5; TRBD2 might be the D (6 bases). The CDR3 is made up of 14 amino acids. Germline V gene lookup returns CDR1 GTSNPN and CDR2 SVGIG (reference sequence). The germline V and J ends were trimmed by 5 bases and 2 bases, with 15 bases remaining between them. The CDR3 region has the DNA TGTGCCTGGGACTACCAACGGGGGCAAGAGACCCAGTACTTC. Its translation: CAWDYQRGQETQYF.

The V gene is TRBV5-4, the J gene TRBJ2-7, with TRBD1 matching 7 bases. The V segment lost 0 bases and the J segment 3 bases; nucleotides outside the gene matches: 3. The CDR3 runs 14 residues. Germline CDR1 SGHNT, CDR2 YYREEE (reference sequence). The CDR3 DNA sequence: TGTGCCAGCAGCTTGGGTAGGGGGCTCTACGAGCAGTACTTC. This gives the protein CASSLGRGLYEQYF.

This rearrangement joins TRBV27 to TRBJ1-4; TRBD1 matches 7 bases. CDR1 is MNHEY and CDR2 is SMNVEV in the germline V gene (reference sequence). The CDR3 length is 14 residues. The V segment lost 8 bases and the J segment 7 bases; nucleotides outside the gene matches: 10. The CDR3 reads CASGPGQATEKLFF. CDR3 bases: TGTGCCAGCGGGCCAGGACAGGCGACTGAAAAACTGTTTTTT.

The gene calls are TRBV28 and TRBJ1-5; 8 bases fit TRBD1. The CDR3 is 16 residues long. Germline V gene sequence: CDR1 MDHEN, CDR2 SYDVKM. Trimming took 6 bases from V and 2 from J; bases not matched to a gene: 9. CDR3 in DNA: TGTGCCAGCAGACCTTCGGACAGGGTTCGCAATCAGCCCCAGCATTTT. This codes for CASRPSDRVRNQPQHF.

V and J are TRBV4-1 and TRBJ2-1; 9 positions agree with TRBD1. CDR3 size: 14 residues. V lost 7 bases to trimming and J lost 7 bases; unmatched junction nucleotides: 8. The germline gives CDR1 MGHRA, CDR2 YSYEKL. The CDR3 DNA is TGCGCCAGCAAACCCGGGACAGGGATAAATGAGCAGTTCTTC. Encoded protein: CASKPGTGINEQFF.

This clone was observed a handful of times. The chain carries TRBV4-1 and TRBJ1-1, with D possibly being TRBD1 (6 bases). Trimming stripped 0 bases from V and 4 bases from J, with 9 bases between. This CDR3 is built from 14 residues. From germline, CDR1 is MGHRA and CDR2 YSYEKL. CDR3: CASSQDQGTTEAFF. CDR3 sequence (DNA): TGCGCCAGCAGCCAAGATCAGGGGACCACTGAAGCTTTCTTT.

The chain carries TRBV7-3 and TRBJ2-7; D is perhaps TRBD1 (6 bases). The CDR3 has 15 amino acids. The germline gives CDR1 SGHTA, CDR2 FQGTGA. The V gene lost 2 bases and the J gene lost 7 bases, with 18 bases spanning the gap. In nucleotides, the CDR3 is TGTGCCAGCAGCTTAGAACAGGGCCCATTCTGGGAGCAGTACTTC. Translating gives CASSLEQGPFWEQYF.

This clone was detected only a few times. The V and J genes are TRBV9 and TRBJ2-3; D perhaps matches TRBD2 (6 bases). Germline V lookup: CDR1 SGDLS, CDR2 YYNGEE. The CDR3 covers 17 residues. V was shortened by 4 bases and J by 5 bases, with 23 bases between the two germline ends. CDR3 region: CASSYLGGGVGGDTQYF. The CDR3 nucleotides are TGTGCCAGCAGCTACCTCGGGGGAGGAGTTGGAGGAGATACGCAGTATTTT.

Written as DNA, the CDR3 is TGTGCCAGCAGCTCCCGACTAGAGAAGGCCGGGGAGCTGTTTTTT. Its protein product is CASSSRLEKAGELFF. The chain has TRBV7-9 and TRBJ2-2, with a possible D match to TRBD2 (6 bases). The CDR3 contains 15 residues. Germline assignment: CDR1 SEHNR and CDR2 FQNEAQ (reference sequence). Trimming stripped 4 bases from V and 6 bases from J, with 15 bases between.

The sample holds a few counts of this clone. V is TRBV7-6 and J is TRBJ1-3; D remains unclear. The V gene lost 2 bases and the J gene lost 1 base, with 6 bases spanning the gap. CDR1 is SGHVS and CDR2 is FNYEAQ in the germline V gene. The CDR3 has 14 residues. CDR3 in amino acids: CASSLSGSGNTIYF. CDR3 coding DNA: TGTGCCAGCAGCTTATCGGGGTCTGGAAACACCATATATTTT.

This chain connects TRBV9 to TRBJ1-1, with 8 bases aligning to TRBD1. The CDR3 is made up of 15 amino acids. J lost 4 bases, V lost 3 bases, and 8 bases had no gene match. The V gene's germline CDR1 is SGDLS and CDR2 YYNGEE. The DNA for the CDR3 is TGTGCCAGCAGCGCCTACCCCCAGGGGGCCACTGAAGCTTTCTTT. Translating it yields CASSAYPQGATEAFF. Combining the CDR3 with reference TRBV9 and TRBJ1-1 gives the whole variable domain DSGVTQTPKHLITATGQRVTLRCSPRSGDLSVYWYQQSLDQGLQFLIQYYNGEERAKGNILERFSAQQFPDLHSELNLSSLELGDSALYFCASSAYPQGATEAFFGQGTRLTVV.

The chain couples TRBV7-3 to TRBJ2-1, with 8 nucleotides matching TRBD1. Germline V lookup: CDR1 SGHTA, CDR2 FQGTGA. This CDR3 comprises 15 residues. With 1 base clipped from V and 6 bases from J, the junction kept 5 bases outside the gene matches. The CDR3 region has the DNA TGTGCCAGCAGCTTAAACAGGGGGTCGTTCAATGAGCAGTTCTTC. Amino acids: CASSLNRGSFNEQFF. The full variable domain, in which reference TRBV7-3 and TRBJ2-1 provide the parts outside the CDR3, is GAGVSQTPSNKVTEKGKYVELRCDPISGHTALYWYRQSLGQGPEFLIYFQGTGAADDSGLPNDRFFAVRPEGSVSTLKIQRTERGDSAVYLCASSLNRGSFNEQFFGPGTRLTVL.

V usage is TRBV5-1 and J usage is TRBJ2-5; 14 bases align to TRBD2. This CDR3 is built from 17 residues. In germline, CDR1 is SGHRS, CDR2 YFSETQ. J was trimmed by 5 bases and V by 4 bases; bases with no gene match: 10. The CDR3 here is CASSLGTSGRIEETQYF. CDR3 coding DNA: TGCGCCAGCAGCCTAGGGACTAGCGGGAGAATAGAGGAGACCCAGTACTTC.

This clone was seen a handful of times. The genes are TRBV29-1 and TRBJ2-7; weak D call: TRBD1 (5 bases). CDR3 size: 13 residues. Looked up from germline, CDR1 is SQVTM and CDR2 is ANQGSEA. With 7 bases removed from V and 2 bases from J, the gap between germline ends came to 15 bases. The DNA for the CDR3 is TGCAGCGCCACAGGTACCCTTCCCTACGAGCAGTACTTC. Its protein is CSATGTLPYEQYF.

This chain uses TRBV7-6 with TRBJ2-5, with TRBD1 identical over 11 bases. Trimming at V came to 5 bases and at J to 7 bases, leaving 3 bases not matched to a gene. Per the germline V gene, CDR1 is SGHVS and CDR2 is FNYEAQ. The CDR3 length is 13 residues. In nucleotides, the CDR3 is TGTGCCAGCAGCCCCGGGACAGGGGGGACCCAGTACTTC. Amino acids: CASSPGTGGTQYF.

V usage is TRBV7-9 and J usage is TRBJ1-2; 8 bases are a match to TRBD1. Trimming took 4 bases from V and 4 from J; bases not matched to a gene: 8. Germline CDR1 is SEHNR and CDR2 is FQNEAQ (reference sequence). The CDR3 loop spans 15 amino acids. The CDR3 spells CASSSRTGRSYGYTF. The CDR3 DNA is TGTGCCAGCAGCTCCCGGACAGGGAGAAGCTATGGCTACACCTTC.

The genes are TRBV2 and TRBJ1-5; D is ambiguous. V was clipped by 5 bases and J by 2 bases, with 10 bases between them. Germline V lookup: CDR1 SNHLY, CDR2 FYNNEI. The CDR3 runs to 14 residues. The CDR3 DNA reads as TGTGCCAGCAGTCGGGGAGAGGGCAATCAGCCCCAGCATTTT. Protein sequence: CASSRGEGNQPQHF.

The chain has TRBV25-1 and TRBJ1-2, with TRBD1 matching 7 bases. Losses at the gene ends were 5 bases for V and 5 bases for J; bases not matched to a gene: 14. CDR1 and CDR2 (germline): MGHDK, SYGVNS. CDR3 length equals 16 residues. As DNA, the CDR3 is TGTGCCAGCAGTCCACGGACAGGCAGTATACCGTATGGCTACACCTTC. Residues: CASSPRTGSIPYGYTF.

This rearrangement joins TRBV21-1 to TRBJ2-6; TRBD1, the table's D call, lacks a check against the DNA. TRBV21-1 constitutes a pseudogene. The CDR3 has 19 amino acids. This chain's CDR3 is CASSFNNDKFSSGANVLTF. CDR3 DNA: TGTGCCAGCAGCTTTAATAACGACAAGTTCAGCTCTGGGGCCAACGTCCTGACTTTC.